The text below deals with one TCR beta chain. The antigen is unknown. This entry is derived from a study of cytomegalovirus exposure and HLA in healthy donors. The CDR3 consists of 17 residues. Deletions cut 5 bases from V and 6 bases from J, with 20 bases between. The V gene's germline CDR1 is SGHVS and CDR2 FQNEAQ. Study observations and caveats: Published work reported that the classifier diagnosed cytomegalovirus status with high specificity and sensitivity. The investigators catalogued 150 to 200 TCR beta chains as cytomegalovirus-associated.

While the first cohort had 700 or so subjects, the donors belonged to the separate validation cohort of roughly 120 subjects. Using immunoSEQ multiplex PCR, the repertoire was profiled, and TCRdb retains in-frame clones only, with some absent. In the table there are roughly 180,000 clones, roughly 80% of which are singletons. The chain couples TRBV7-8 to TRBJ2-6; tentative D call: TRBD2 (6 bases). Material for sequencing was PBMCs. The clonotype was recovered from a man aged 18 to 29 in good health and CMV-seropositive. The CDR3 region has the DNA TGTGCCAGCAGCCCCAGCCGGGAGATGTGGGTGGCCAACGTCCTGACTTTC. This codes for CASSPSREMWVANVLTF.